Below, 12 T cell receptor beta chains from the same sample are listed, as sequenced in a study of shared clonotypes between healthy human individuals. The data were produced by immunoSEQ multiplex PCR, yet TCRdb's version contains in-frame clones alone and is incomplete. Among under 350,000 clones listed, around 90% were seen once. Sequences were obtained from memory CD8+ T cells sorted from blood. Subset meaning: CD45RO+ cells pooled with CCR7-negative TemRA cells. The receptors come from a young man in good health.

By share, this clone counts as medium-sized. The V gene is TRBV30, the J gene TRBJ2-5, with TRBD1 as a possible D gene (6 bases). CDR1 is GTSNPN, CDR2 SVGIG, per germline (reference sequence). V shed 1 base and J shed 5 bases, with 14 bases lying between them. The CDR3 is 14 amino acids. For the CDR3, the DNA is TGTGCCTGGAGTGGAAGGGGGAGAAGGGAGACCCAGTACTTC. It codes for CAWSGRGRRETQYF.

The rearrangement joins TRBV2 to TRBJ2-1, with 11 positions matching TRBD2. The CDR3 sequence is 14 residues long. The ends lost 4 bases at V and 5 bases at J; junction bases unmatched: 1. Germline assignment: CDR1 SNHLY and CDR2 FYNNEI. The CDR3 DNA follows: TGTGCCAGCAGTGCACTAGCGGGGGACAATGAGCAGTTCTTC. It encodes CASSALAGDNEQFF. Together with reference TRBV2 and TRBJ2-1, the CDR3 gives the full variable domain: EPEVTQTPSHQVTQMGQEVILRCVPISNHLYFYWYRQILGQKVEFLVSFYNNEISEKSEIFDDQFSVERPDGSNFTLKIRSTKLEDSAMYFCASSALAGDNEQFFGPGTRLTVL.

V is TRBV15 and J is TRBJ2-5; tentatively, D is TRBD2 (5 bases). The V end was cut by 3 bases, the J end by 6 bases, with 5 bases between. Germline V gene lookup returns CDR1 LNHNV and CDR2 YYDKDF (reference sequence). CDR3 size: 11 residues. In DNA, the CDR3 is TGTGCCACCAGCAGCGGGAAGACCCAGTACTTC. Translation: CATSSGKTQYF.

The gene calls are TRBV18 and TRBJ2-1, with D uncertain. The CDR3 consists of 14 residues. Between the trimmed V and J ends, which lost 3 bases and 8 bases, there was a span of 14 bases. Germline CDR1 and CDR2: KGHSH and LQKENI. DNA of the CDR3: TGTGCCAGCTCACCTAAGGTCTCGGGCTATGAGCAGTTCTTC. The encoded protein is CASSPKVSGYEQFF.

Here the CDR3 reads CASSDIDRTDTQYF. The CDR3 DNA sequence: TGTGCCAGCAGCGATATAGACCGCACAGATACGCAGTATTTT. The chain is built from TRBV27 and TRBJ2-3; D is unresolved. This CDR3 is 14 amino acids long. V gave up 6 bases and J gave up 1 base, with 11 bases separating them. Germline assignment: CDR1 MNHEY and CDR2 SMNVEV (reference sequence).

The chain employs TRBV10-3 and TRBJ1-2; tentatively, D is TRBD1 (6 bases). This CDR3 region has 13 residues. The ends were cut back, 10 bases at V and 2 bases at J, with 14 bases in the middle. Per the germline V gene, CDR1 is ENHRY and CDR2 is SYGVKD. The CDR3, as DNA: TGTGCCACCGACCCGACAGGAAACTATGGCTACACCTTC. This translates into CATDPTGNYGYTF.

The chain employs TRBV7-9 and TRBJ2-5; weak D call: TRBD2 (6 bases). The length of the CDR3 is 13 residues. V was shortened by 6 bases and J by 3 bases, with 11 bases between the two germline ends. The germline CDR1 and CDR2 sequences are SEHNR and FQNEAQ (reference sequence). Written as DNA, the CDR3 is TGTGCCAGCAGTAGGCCGGGAGAAGAGACCCAGTACTTC. This codes for CASSRPGEETQYF.

This chain joins TRBV30 and TRBJ1-2; D is possibly TRBD1 (5 bases). CDR3 size: 15 residues. Germline CDR1 and CDR2: GTSNPN and SVGIG (reference sequence). Trimming pared 3 bases from V and 4 bases from J, leaving 18 bases between. In DNA form, the CDR3 reads TGTGCCTGGAGCTCATGGGGGGATTCGGGCTATGGCTACACCTTC. Translation gives CAWSSWGDSGYGYTF.

V and J are TRBV5-6 and TRBJ2-1, with D uncertain. Trimming removed 0 bases from V and 0 bases from J, with 7 bases in between. The CDR3 is 15 amino acids. Germline loops: CDR1 SGHDT, CDR2 YYEEEE. CDR3 region: CASSLGPGSYNEQFF. The DNA of the CDR3 is TGTGCCAGCAGCTTGGGTCCTGGCTCCTACAATGAGCAGTTCTTC.

The genes are TRBV12-5 and TRBJ1-2; D unclear. The germline gives CDR1 LGHNT, CDR2 FRNRAP. The V gene lost 0 bases and the J gene lost 5 bases, with 1 base spanning the gap. The CDR3 is 11 amino acids. Here the CDR3 DNA reads TGTGCTAGTGGTTTGGTATATGGCTACACCTTC. Translating it yields CASGLVYGYTF.

The chain combines TRBV29-1 with TRBJ2-1; 12 positions agree with TRBD2. CDR3 size: 15 residues. Germline CDR1 reads SQVTM; CDR2 reads ANQGSEA. V dropped 1 base and J dropped 6; count of bases not matched to a gene: 4. CDR3 amino acids: CSVEGGLAGFNEQFF. The CDR3 nucleotides are TGCAGCGTTGAAGGGGGACTAGCGGGTTTCAATGAGCAGTTCTTC.

As to this clone: An end of the junction does not agree with germline; a read error may underlie this. CDR3 in amino acids: CSGEAGNTIYF. As DNA, the CDR3 is TGCAGCGGTGAAGCTGGAAACACCATATATTTT. The chain employs TRBV29-1 and TRBJ1-3; no clear D. CDR3 length equals 11 residues. Germline V CDR1 and CDR2: SQVTM, ANQGSEA.